These 30 T cell receptor beta chains share one sample of origin, sequenced in a study of CD8 T cells in ankylosing spondylitis. These receptors' antigens are unknown. A single record per CDR3 protein comes from TCRdb applying MiXCR to the 5' RACE reads. The data contain hundreds of thousands of distinct CDR3 sequences, about 25% of them singletons. Study-level findings and limits: Seemingly characteristic of ankylosing spondylitis blood was a TCR beta motif consisting of eight highly homologous variants.

The specimen was blood, either unsorted or a sorted T cell fraction (not recorded which). All receptors come from a male donor with ankylosing spondylitis.

This clonotype was counted a few times. This rearrangement joins TRBV7-8 to TRBJ2-1; TRBD2 matches 9 bases. The V segment lost 2 bases and the J segment 12 bases; nucleotides outside the gene matches: 14. The germline gives CDR1 SGHVS, CDR2 FQNEAQ. The CDR3 runs to 16 residues. Here the CDR3 DNA reads TGTGCCAGCAGCTTAAATAGCGGGAGAGGAACCCAAGGGCAGTTCTTC. It encodes CASSLNSGRGTQGQFF.

This clonotype turned up a few times. The chain combines TRBV3-1 with TRBJ2-1, with unresolved D. The CDR3 covers 16 residues. Germline CDR1 is LGHDT and CDR2 is YNNKEL (reference sequence). Trimming removed 4 bases from V and 0 bases from J, with 13 bases in between. CDR3 nucleotide sequence: TGTGCCAGCAGCCCAACACCAGGAATCTCCTACAATGAGCAGTTCTTC. Translation: CASSPTPGISYNEQFF.

This chain links TRBV5-1 with TRBJ1-1; 7 bases match TRBD1. Germline CDR1 reads SGHRS; CDR2 reads YFSETQ. The J segment lost 4 bases and the V segment lost 4 bases, leaving 10 bases of the junction unmatched. The length of the CDR3 is 15 residues. CDR3 sequence: CASSIRGAGGTEAFF. In DNA, the CDR3 is TGCGCCAGCAGCATAAGGGGGGCAGGGGGCACTGAAGCTTTCTTT.

V and J are TRBV3-1 and TRBJ1-2; 10 bases align to TRBD1. Germline trimming cut 2 bases from V and 7 bases from J; bases unmatched to any gene: 4. The CDR3 consists of 14 residues. Per the germline V gene, CDR1 is LGHDT and CDR2 is YNNKEL (reference sequence). For the CDR3, the DNA is TGTGCCAGCAGCCAACCCGGGACAGGGGTTGGCTACACCTTC. Its translation: CASSQPGTGVGYTF.

This clonotype appeared a few times. The CDR3 DNA reads TGCAGTGCTAGTTCGGCCCTAGTCACAGATACGCAGTATTTT. Its protein is CSASSALVTDTQYF. The chain recombines TRBV20-1 with TRBJ2-3; D call uncertain. CDR3 length: 14 residues. Germline CDR1 reads DFQATT; CDR2 reads SNEGSKA (reference sequence). Trimming left V 3 bases short and J 2 bases short, with 12 bases between.

In its sample, this clonotype was seen a few times. This chain connects TRBV5-1 to TRBJ1-6, with 7 bases aligning to TRBD1. The V segment lost 4 bases and the J segment 5 bases; nucleotides outside the gene matches: 9. This CDR3 region has 16 residues. The germline V gene encodes CDR1 SGHRS and CDR2 YFSETQ. The CDR3 DNA reads as TGCGCCAGCAGCCCCCTGAGTCAGGGGGATAATTCACCCCTCCACTTT. Amino acid sequence: CASSPLSQGDNSPLHF.

This clonotype has only a few counts. J is TRBJ1-5 and V is TRBV11-2; 9 bases map to TRBD1. The J segment lost 6 bases and the V segment lost 4 bases, leaving 4 bases of the junction unmatched. The germline V gene has CDR1 SGHAT and CDR2 FQNNGV. The CDR3 contains 14 residues. As DNA, the CDR3 is TGTGCCAGCAGCTACGGGACAGGGATTCAGCCCCAGCATTTT. This codes for CASSYGTGIQPQHF.

The V call is TRBV29-1, the J call TRBJ2-1; TRBD1 matches at 9 bases. Germline loops: CDR1 SQVTM, CDR2 ANQGSEA. The CDR3 spans 14 residues. Unmatched junction bases numbered 4, after V lost 6 bases and J lost 1 base. The CDR3 bases are TGCAGCGTGGGACAGGGACTTTCCTACAATGAGCAGTTCTTC. Translation gives CSVGQGLSYNEQFF.

V is TRBV11-1 and J is TRBJ2-1; a possible D gene is TRBD1 (6 bases). Trimming took 2 bases from V and 8 from J, leaving 13 bases between them. This CDR3 comprises 14 residues. Per germline, CDR1 SGHAT and CDR2 FQDESV (reference sequence). The CDR3 spells CASSLNEQGDEQFF. The DNA for the CDR3 is TGTGCCAGCAGCTTAAATGAACAGGGAGATGAGCAGTTCTTC.

This clonotype was detected ten times or more. This chain connects TRBV18 to TRBJ1-5, with D maybe TRBD1 (5 bases). The germline CDR1 and CDR2 sequences are KGHSH and LQKENI. Trimming removed 4 bases from V and 5 bases from J, with 12 bases in between. The CDR3 is 14 amino acids. CDR3 sequence reads: CASSRQQVDQPQHF. The DNA for the CDR3 is TGTGCCAGCTCACGCCAACAGGTTGATCAGCCCCAGCATTTT.

V and J are TRBV6-1 and TRBJ1-1; D is undetermined. In germline, CDR1 is MNHNS, CDR2 SASEGT. CDR3 length: 17 amino acids. Trimming shortened V by 4 bases and J by 1 base, and 19 bases separated the two germline ends. CDR3 residues: CASSGEGRGLGNTEAFF. Written as DNA, the CDR3 is TGTGCCAGCAGTGGGGAAGGGAGAGGCTTGGGGAACACTGAAGCTTTCTTT.

J is TRBJ2-1 and V is TRBV6-1; 10 bases map to TRBD2. Per germline, CDR1 MNHNS and CDR2 SASEGT. This CDR3 is built from 13 residues. V was clipped by 8 bases and J by 7 bases; unmatched bases: 5. The DNA of the CDR3 is TGTGCCAGCCGAACTAGCGGGATTAATGAGCAGTTCTTC. It specifies CASRTSGINEQFF.

This clonotype turned up a few times. The V call is TRBV5-1, the J call TRBJ2-7; D might be TRBD1 or TRBD2, each matching 5 bases. CDR1 and CDR2 (germline): SGHRS, YFSETQ. The V and J ends lost 4 bases and 0 bases respectively, with 23 bases between them. This CDR3 is built from 18 residues. The CDR3 protein is CASSDPGPKVGSSYEQYF. DNA for the CDR3: TGCGCCAGCAGCGATCCGGGACCAAAAGTGGGAAGCTCCTACGAGCAGTACTTC.

Only a few counts were recorded for this clonotype. The CDR3, as DNA: TGCAGTGCTAGAGAGCTAGCAGTCTACACAGATACGCAGTATTTT. Encoded protein: CSARELAVYTDTQYF. The V and J genes are TRBV20-1 and TRBJ2-3; possibly TRBD2 for D (5 bases). The length of the CDR3 is 15 residues. Germline V CDR1 and CDR2: DFQATT, SNEGSKA (reference sequence). V lost 0 bases and J 2 bases, leaving 12 bases between the germline ends.

This clonotype occurred a few times. CDR3: CASSLDRRQGSGELFF. The DNA of the CDR3 is TGTGCCAGCAGCTTAGATCGGAGACAGGGATCCGGGGAGCTGTTTTTT. This rearrangement joins TRBV11-2 to TRBJ2-2, with 7 positions matching TRBD1. J gave up 6 bases and V 0 bases, and 7 bases lay outside the gene matches. The germline CDR1 and CDR2 sequences are SGHAT and FQNNGV. The CDR3 covers 16 residues.

This rearrangement joins TRBV20-1 to TRBJ2-7; no definite D call. V was pared by 0 bases and J by 7 bases, with 19 bases between. The CDR3 extends over 15 amino acids. Per the germline V gene, CDR1 is DFQATT and CDR2 is SNEGSKA (reference sequence). The CDR3 DNA is TGCAGTGCTAGAGATTCGCGGAAGGCCCCTCTTGAGCAGTACTTC. It yields the protein CSARDSRKAPLEQYF.

This rearrangement joins TRBV4-1 to TRBJ2-7, with 8 nucleotides matching TRBD1. Germline V gene lookup returns CDR1 MGHRA and CDR2 YSYEKL. CDR3 size: 13 residues. With V trimmed by 4 bases and J by 3 bases, 2 bases remained unmatched. CDR3 in amino acids: CASSRGQGYEQYV. DNA for the CDR3: TGCGCCAGCAGCCGCGGACAGGGCTACGAGCAGTACGTC.

This clonotype was recorded a few times. This chain links TRBV29-1 with TRBJ2-2; D might be TRBD2 (5 bases). The germline V gene has CDR1 SQVTM and CDR2 ANQGSEA. Trimming took 5 bases from V and 3 from J, leaving 13 bases between them. The CDR3 consists of 14 residues. The CDR3 coding sequence is TGCAGCGTTTTTGGGAGCGGAGACACCGGGGAGCTGTTTTTT. This translates into CSVFGSGDTGELFF.

This clonotype was found a few times. The rearrangement uses TRBV6-5 and TRBJ1-1, with D tentatively TRBD1 (6 bases). Trimming removed 0 bases at V and 4 bases at J, with 15 bases between. CDR1 is MNHEY, CDR2 SVGAGI, per germline. This CDR3 has 16 residues. The CDR3, as DNA: TGTGCCAGCAGTTACTCTAATAGCCTCAGGGGCACTGAAGCTTTCTTT. It yields the protein CASSYSNSLRGTEAFF.

The chain links TRBV4-2 to TRBJ2-2, with TRBD2 identical over 10 bases. V lost 3 bases, J lost 5 bases, and 3 bases stayed unmatched. The CDR3 has 15 residues. In germline, CDR1 is LGHNA, CDR2 YNFKEQ. In DNA form, the CDR3 reads TGTGCCAGCAGCCATCTAGCGGGAGAGACCGGGGAGCTGTTTTTT. It specifies CASSHLAGETGELFF.

The chain joins TRBV20-1 to TRBJ1-5; D is ambiguous. Germline V lookup: CDR1 DFQATT, CDR2 SNEGSKA (reference sequence). V was clipped by 1 base and J by 3 bases, with 7 bases between them. The CDR3 is 13 residues long. The DNA of the CDR3 is TGCAGTGCTAGAGGGGCCTTCAATCAGCCCCAGCATTTT. It is translated as CSARGAFNQPQHF.

CDR3 region: CSAELRAYEQFF. In nucleotides, the CDR3 is TGCAGTGCCGAGCTCCGGGCTTATGAGCAGTTCTTC. V is TRBV20-1 and J is TRBJ2-1, with no clear D. The CDR3 extends over 12 amino acids. The germline V gene encodes CDR1 DFQATT and CDR2 SNEGSKA (reference sequence). With 6 bases removed from V and 8 bases from J, the gap between germline ends came to 14 bases.

The rearrangement uses TRBV29-1 and TRBJ2-1, with D tentatively TRBD1 (6 bases). There are 14 residues in the CDR3. Germline V gene lookup returns CDR1 SQVTM and CDR2 ANQGSEA. V lost 7 bases to trimming and J lost 4 bases, with 17 bases between them. The CDR3 DNA reads TGCAGCGCTCTAGGGGGACGGGGATACAATGAGCAGTTCTTC. Residues: CSALGGRGYNEQFF.

The rearrangement links TRBV12-3 or TRBV12-4 to TRBJ1-4; 8 bases align to TRBD1. V lost 3 bases and J lost 11; bases outside the gene matches: 14. This CDR3 is built from 16 residues. CDR3 nucleotides: TGTGCCAGCAGTTTGTATATCCCACAGGGGGTTGCGAAACTGTTTTTT. Amino acids: CASSLYIPQGVAKLFF.

The genes are TRBV6-7 and TRBJ1-1; 7 bases map to TRBD1. TRBV6-7 is noted as an ORF with a role that remains uncertain. This CDR3 has 17 residues. The ends lost 5 bases at V and 0 bases at J; junction bases unmatched: 12. CDR3 coding DNA: TGTGCCAGCAGTCCCCCGGGAGGACAGGAGATGAACACTGAAGCTTTCTTT. It codes for CASSPPGGQEMNTEAFF.

This clonotype was seen a handful of times. The chain joins TRBV18 to TRBJ2-4; TRBD1 is a possible D gene (6 bases). The V end was cut by 2 bases, the J end by 8 bases, with 16 bases between. Per the germline V gene, CDR1 is KGHSH and CDR2 is LQKENI. This CDR3 is 15 amino acids long. The chain's CDR3 is CASSPGRGIQDIQYF. In nucleotides, the CDR3 is TGTGCCAGCTCACCAGGCAGGGGCATTCAGGACATTCAGTACTTC.

This chain links TRBV20-1 with TRBJ2-7, with a tentative D call TRBD1 (6 bases). The CDR3 contains 13 residues. The V and J ends lost 6 bases and 2 bases respectively, with 14 bases between them. CDR1 is DFQATT, CDR2 SNEGSKA, per germline (reference sequence). CDR3 loop: CSAKRTVTYEQYF. The CDR3 DNA reads TGCAGTGCCAAGCGGACAGTAACCTACGAGCAGTACTTC.

Points on this clonotype: Germline and junction disagree at one end, which may indicate a read error. V gene TRBV5-1 combines with J gene TRBJ2-3; 7 bases align to TRBD2. Germline loops: CDR1 SGHRS, CDR2 YFSETQ. The CDR3 consists of 14 residues. The CDR3 sequence is CASSSLTSIDTQYF. CDR3 coding DNA: TGCGCCAGCAGCTCTTTGACTAGCATAGATACGCAGTATTTT. The full variable domain, in which reference TRBV5-1 and TRBJ2-3 provide the parts outside the CDR3, is KAGVTQTPRYLIKTRGQQVTLSCSPISGHRSVSWYQQTPGQGLQFLFEYFSETQRNKGNFPGRFSGRQFSNSRSEMNVSTLELGDSALYLCASSSLTSIDTQYFGPGTRLTVL.

This chain joins TRBV2 and TRBJ1-5; D is unclear. Germline CDR1 and CDR2: SNHLY and FYNNEI. V gave up 6 bases and J gave up 5 bases, with 11 bases separating them. The length of the CDR3 is 13 residues. CDR3 amino acids: CASSEAQDQPQHF. Here the CDR3 DNA reads TGTGCCAGCAGCGAGGCGCAGGATCAGCCCCAGCATTTT.

The rearrangement links TRBV4-2 to TRBJ2-5, with 8 bases that match TRBD2. The trim removed 4 bases at V and 5 bases at J, leaving 18 bases unmatched. The CDR3 runs to 18 residues. Germline assignment: CDR1 LGHNA and CDR2 YNFKEQ. For the CDR3, the DNA is TGTGCCAGCAGCCCACAGGGTAGCGGGACGCGTCTGCAGGAGACCCAGTACTTC. The encoded protein is CASSPQGSGTRLQETQYF.